This entry is about one T cell receptor beta chain. What it recognizes is unknown. TCRdb re-derived calls from the 5' RACE reads in MiXCR, one entry per CDR3 protein. Seen here are some 320,000 distinct CDR3 sequences, 8.5% to 10% observed once, and the top ten hold about 3.7%. The sample is drawn from a study of T cells after yellow fever vaccination. Points from the study as a whole: Most primary-vaccination clones recurred post-booster (roughly 97% CD4, roughly 87% CD8).

The germline V and J ends were trimmed by 6 bases and 5 bases, with 13 bases remaining between them. In germline, CDR1 is MNHEY, CDR2 SVGAGI. The CDR3 sequence is 14 residues long. The chain recombines TRBV6-5 with TRBJ2-2; D could derive from TRBD1 or TRBD2 (5 bases each). Sample: CD4+ T cells sorted from PBMCs, taken 5 days after the yellow fever booster vaccination. This receptor was obtained from a man in his late teens or twenties who received the YFV17D yellow fever vaccine. The DNA for the CDR3 is TGTGCCAGCAGCCGTCCGGGGCCTACCGGGGAGCTGTTTTTT. It translates to CASSRPGPTGELFF.